What follows is one T cell receptor beta chain and its context. The antigen is not known. Since a much larger clone is just one base distant, this may be a read error. The CDR3 covers 12 residues. Trimming shortened V by 3 bases and J by 12 bases, and 12 bases separated the two germline ends. Germline V gene lookup returns CDR1 SNHLY and CDR2 FYNNEI. The sample is drawn from a study of regulatory T cells in long-lasting Graves disease. Whole-study results and caveats: Persistent disease exhibited a predilection for TRBV28, TRBJ1-2 and TRBJ2-5.

Time point defined: newly diagnosed GD, antithyroid drugs for less than 3 months. TCR sequences were obtained from RNA taken from PBMCs. The patients were enrolled through endocrinology in Xi'an, China. Arm-PCR of CDR3 regions and iRepertoire HTBI primers were used to build TCR beta libraries. TCRdb independently ran MiXCR on the multiplex PCR reads; one entry per CDR3 protein. The sample records 550,000 to 650,000 distinct CDR3 sequences, about 16% being singletons. The data were also submitted as part of a second study, on T cells in Graves' hyperthyroidism and ophthalmopathy. That study reports: The majority of expanded thyroid clonotypes above 0.001 also appeared in blood.

The material sequenced was peripheral blood mononuclear cells (PBMCs), taken at new diagnosis, from a patient treated with antithyroid drugs. The chain has TRBV2 and TRBJ2-1; unclear D gene. This sequence originates from a man aged 18 to 29 with Graves disease. CDR3 sequence reads: CASSENGYGQFF. The CDR3 DNA reads as TGTGCCAGCAGTGAGAATGGATATGGGCAGTTCTTC.